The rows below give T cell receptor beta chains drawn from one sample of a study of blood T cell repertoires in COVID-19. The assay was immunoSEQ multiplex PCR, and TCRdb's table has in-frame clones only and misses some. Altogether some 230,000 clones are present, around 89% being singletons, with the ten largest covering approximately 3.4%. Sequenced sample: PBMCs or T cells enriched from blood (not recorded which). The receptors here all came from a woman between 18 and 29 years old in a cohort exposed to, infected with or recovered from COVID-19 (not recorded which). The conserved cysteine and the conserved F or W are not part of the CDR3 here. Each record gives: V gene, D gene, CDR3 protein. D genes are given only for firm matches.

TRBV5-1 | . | ASSLGTGESPSGNTIY
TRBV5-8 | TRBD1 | ASSRGQEGYGYT
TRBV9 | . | ASSASVWRDGYT
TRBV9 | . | ASSVAGDGTEAF
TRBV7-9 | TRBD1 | ASSGQGRGYT
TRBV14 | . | ASSLTRQDEQY
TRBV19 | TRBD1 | ASIPFDRGYGYT
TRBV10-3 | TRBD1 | AISPGQGGTEAF
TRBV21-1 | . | ASSRTAANYGYT
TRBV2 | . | ASSHGGQAEAF